This entry lists 10 T cell receptor beta chains sequenced from one sample in a study of identical twins. TCRdb re-derived calls from the 5' RACE reads in MiXCR, one entry per CDR3 protein. The table shows about 890,000 distinct CDR3 sequences, with about 12% occurring only once. This sample also belongs to another study, concerning yellow fever vaccine responses in identical twins.

Input material: PBMCs. The receptors originated from a woman aged 18-30 years in good health.

J is TRBJ2-7 and V is TRBV9, with 11 bases fitting TRBD1. Germline CDR1 SGDLS, CDR2 YYNGEE. The V gene end was trimmed by 4 bases and the J gene end by 7 bases; junction bases not matched to a gene: 7. The CDR3 runs 14 residues. CDR3 bases: TGTGCCAGCAGCTGGGGGACAGGGGGGAGAGAGCAGTACTTC. Translated, it gives CASSWGTGGREQYF.

The gene calls are TRBV29-1 and TRBJ2-1; 9 nucleotides agree with TRBD1. CDR1 is SQVTM and CDR2 is ANQGSEA in the germline V gene. J was trimmed by 5 bases and V by 7 bases; bases with no gene match: 9. This CDR3 is 14 amino acids long. CDR3 residues: CSANPGTGNNEQFF. The CDR3 coding sequence is TGCAGCGCCAACCCGGGGACAGGGAACAATGAGCAGTTCTTC.

In its sample, this clonotype was seen many times. The chain couples TRBV29-1 to TRBJ2-1; D gene unclear. Germline V gene lookup returns CDR1 SQVTM and CDR2 ANQGSEA. The germline V and J ends were trimmed by 4 bases and 9 bases, with 13 bases remaining between them. This CDR3 is 12 amino acids long. CDR3 DNA: TGCAGCGTTGGGATAGATATCATTGAGCAGTTCTTC. As protein: CSVGIDIIEQFF.

This clonotype was seen a handful of times. V and J are TRBV19 and TRBJ1-1, with D possibly being TRBD1 (5 bases). The germline gives CDR1 LNHDA, CDR2 SQIVND (reference sequence). V gave up 2 bases and J gave up 11 bases, with 12 bases separating them. The CDR3 has 12 amino acids. The CDR3 sequence: CASSIMGRTAFF. The CDR3 DNA sequence: TGTGCCAGTAGTATAATGGGACGGACGGCTTTCTTT.

To note about this clonotype: The junction shows a germline mismatch at one end, possibly a read error. This chain uses TRBV6-1 with TRBJ2-1; 14 nucleotides match TRBD2. Germline V gene sequence: CDR1 MNHNS, CDR2 SASEGT. The CDR3 extends over 16 amino acids. The CDR3 nucleotides are TGTGCCAGCAGTGCCCGACTAGCGGGGGGGCGGAATGGGCAGTTCTTC. Protein: CASSARLAGGRNGQFF.

The V gene is TRBV7-6, the J gene TRBJ2-2; no clear D. This CDR3 spans 16 amino acids. CDR1 SGHVS and CDR2 FNYEAQ come from the germline V gene. V lost 2 bases, J lost 0 bases, and 10 bases lay in between. The CDR3 DNA reads TGTGCCAGCAGCTTACTTAACCTGGCGAACACCGGGGAGCTGTTTTTT. This translates into CASSLLNLANTGELFF.

This clonotype was counted only a few times. This rearrangement joins TRBV28 to TRBJ2-2, with D unresolved. The germline CDR1 and CDR2 sequences are MDHEN and SYDVKM. This CDR3 comprises 15 residues. The V end lost 7 bases, the J end lost 4 bases, and 16 bases lay between the germline ends. The CDR3 DNA follows: TGTGCCAGCATAATTTCGAGGCCAAGCACCGGGGAGCTGTTTTTT. This translates into CASIISRPSTGELFF.

This clonotype has ten or more counts. The gene calls are TRBV15 and TRBJ1-2; D remains unclear. Germline loops: CDR1 LNHNV, CDR2 YYDKDF (reference sequence). The germline V and J ends were trimmed by 3 bases and 4 bases, with 15 bases remaining between them. The CDR3 runs 15 residues. CDR3 DNA sequence: TGTGCCACCAGCAGCGCCGGCATGTGGGGCTATGGCTACACCTTC. It codes for CATSSAGMWGYGYTF.

The V gene is TRBV24-1, the J gene TRBJ2-1; D is possibly TRBD1 (6 bases). CDR3 length: 14 residues. V dropped 9 bases and J dropped 4 bases, with 15 bases sitting between them. Germline V lookup: CDR1 KGHDR, CDR2 SFDVKD. Written as DNA, the CDR3 is TGTGCCACCGCGGATGGACAGTCTTACAATGAGCAGTTCTTC. Amino acid sequence: CATADGQSYNEQFF.

A few counts support this clonotype. The genes are TRBV10-3 and TRBJ2-3; maybe TRBD2 (6 bases). Trimming stripped 10 bases from V and 2 bases from J, with 16 bases between. The germline V gene has CDR1 ENHRY and CDR2 SYGVKD. CDR3 size: 14 residues. CDR3 region: CATSRGDVTDTQYF. The CDR3 region has the DNA TGTGCCACTTCTCGCGGGGACGTCACAGATACGCAGTATTTT.